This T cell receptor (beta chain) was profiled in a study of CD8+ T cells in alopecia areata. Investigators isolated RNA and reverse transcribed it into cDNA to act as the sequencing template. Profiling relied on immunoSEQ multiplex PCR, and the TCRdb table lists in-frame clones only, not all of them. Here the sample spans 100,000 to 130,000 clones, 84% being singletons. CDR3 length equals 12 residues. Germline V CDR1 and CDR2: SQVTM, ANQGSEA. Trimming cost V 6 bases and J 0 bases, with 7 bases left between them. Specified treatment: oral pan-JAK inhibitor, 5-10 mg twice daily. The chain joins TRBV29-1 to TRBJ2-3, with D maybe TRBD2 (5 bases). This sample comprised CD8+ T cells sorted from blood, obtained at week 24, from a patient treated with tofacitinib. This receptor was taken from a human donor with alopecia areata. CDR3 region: CSVAGSTDTQYF. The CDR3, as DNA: TGCAGCGTCGCGGGTAGCACAGATACGCAGTATTTT.